The entry that follows covers one T cell receptor beta chain sequence. From the germline J gene comes the end of the CDR3, since the read stops 3 residues before it. The sample originates from a study of T cells in women clearing cervical HPV infection. About the research overall: Controls were women whose single incident HPV16 infection cleared within 12 months without precancer or cancer.

All participants had a single incident cervical HPV16 infection, and prevalent HPV16 infections were excluded. The assay was immunoSEQ multiplex PCR, and TCRdb's table has in-frame clones only and misses some. This sample contains approximately 16,000 clones. CDR1 is LNHDA and CDR2 is SQIVND in the germline V gene (reference sequence). This CDR3 has 13 residues. V was cut by 7 bases and J by 9 bases, with 16 bases left in between. The source is a woman between 18 and 70 years old with a cervical HPV16 infection that either progressed to CIN3+ or cleared (not recorded which). Sample: blood buffy coat. The J gene is TRBJ2-4, the V gene TRBV19; D may be TRBD1 (6 bases). The covered CDR3 bases are TGTGCCAGTAATACCGAACAGGGAGCCATT. Encoded protein: CASNTEQGAI. In full, the CDR3 is CASNTEQGAIQYF.